The 4 T cell receptor beta chains presented below share a single source sample, sequenced in a study of blood T cell repertoires in COVID-19. Method: immunoSEQ multiplex PCR; TCRdb's copy keeps in-frame clones and lacks some. The sample lists some 230,000 clones; roughly four fifths were seen once. Sequencing was done on a sample of peripheral blood. These receptor sequences come from a woman older than 75 with COVID-19, enrolled during active disease.

This clone was seen a handful of times. The genes are TRBV19 and TRBJ2-7; a possible D gene is TRBD2 (6 bases). The CDR3 loop spans 15 amino acids. From germline, CDR1 is LNHDA and CDR2 SQIVND (reference sequence). V was cut by 6 bases and J by 5 bases, with 20 bases left in between. CDR3 residues: CASSGWGDGRNEQYF. In nucleotides, the CDR3 is TGTGCCAGTAGCGGTTGGGGGGACGGCCGGAACGAGCAGTACTTC.

The chain recombines TRBV6-5 with TRBJ2-3; the match to TRBD2 covers 8 bases. V shed 7 bases and J 2 bases; nucleotides not matched to a gene: 5. Germline CDR1 reads MNHEY; CDR2 reads SVGAGI. CDR3 length equals 14 residues. The DNA of the CDR3 is TGTGCCAGCATACCCGGGGGGGCCACAGATACGCAGTATTTT. This encodes CASIPGGATDTQYF.

The count of this clone is one. The chain joins TRBV7-9 to TRBJ2-5; 14 bases line up with TRBD2. Per the germline V gene, CDR1 is SEHNR and CDR2 is FQNEAQ (reference sequence). The CDR3 runs 15 residues. V was pared by 7 bases and J by 5 bases, with 6 bases of the junction left unmatched. The CDR3, as DNA: TGTGCCAGCATCGGACTAGCGGGGGGTTTGGAGACCCAGTACTTC. Amino acid sequence: CASIGLAGGLETQYF.

The chain recombines TRBV3-1 (or the pseudogene TRBV3-2) with TRBJ2-2, with D perhaps TRBD1 (7 bases). Germline-derived CDR1 and CDR2 are LGHDT and YNNKEL (reference sequence). V lost 0 bases and J 7 bases, leaving 12 bases between the germline ends. The length of the CDR3 is 15 residues. CDR3 residues: CASSQDPRGVGELFF. The CDR3 coding sequence is TGTGCCAGCAGCCAAGACCCCAGGGGGGTCGGGGAGCTGTTTTTT.